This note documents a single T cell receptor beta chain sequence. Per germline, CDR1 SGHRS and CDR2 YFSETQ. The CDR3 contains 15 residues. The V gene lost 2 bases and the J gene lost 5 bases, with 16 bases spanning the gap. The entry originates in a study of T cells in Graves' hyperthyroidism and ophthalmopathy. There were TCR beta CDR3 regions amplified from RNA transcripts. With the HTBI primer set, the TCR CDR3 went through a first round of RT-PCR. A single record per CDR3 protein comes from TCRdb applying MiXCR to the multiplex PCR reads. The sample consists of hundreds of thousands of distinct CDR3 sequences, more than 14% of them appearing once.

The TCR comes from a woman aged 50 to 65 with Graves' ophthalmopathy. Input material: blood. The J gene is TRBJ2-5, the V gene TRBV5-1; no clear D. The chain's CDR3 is CASSFGPKRMETQYF. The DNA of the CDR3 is TGCGCCAGCAGCTTCGGACCGAAGAGGATGGAGACCCAGTACTTC.